The T cell receptor beta chain under discussion was sequenced for a study of breast tumors, draining lymph nodes, adjacent tissues. This clonotype was observed many times. Its antigen remains unknown. MiXCR, run by TCRdb on the multiplex PCR reads, gives a single entry per CDR3 protein. This sample yields about 200,000 distinct CDR3 sequences, of which under 40% are seen a single time; approximately 3.5% belongs to the top ten. Broader study findings: Tumors had less TCR diversity than lymph nodes, more than nontumor tissue. That most tumor T cells come from lymph nodes remained unproven. Compared with basal-like, luminal-like tumors shared significantly more repertoire with nontumor tissue.

The CDR3 sequence is 11 residues long. V dropped 0 bases and J dropped 12 bases, with 12 bases sitting between them. CDR1 GTSNPN and CDR2 SVGIG come from the germline V gene (reference sequence). Samples came from axillary lymph nodes draining the breast cancer. The TCR was taken from a female donor with breast cancer. Some clones in this sample may be carry-over from other donors' samples. The specimen was axillary lymph node tissue. V and J are TRBV30 and TRBJ2-7; the D gene is possibly TRBD2 (6 bases). Written as DNA, the CDR3 is TGTGCCTGGAGTGTAATGGGGACTTCGTACTTC. Translation: CAWSVMGTSYF. Together with reference TRBV30 and TRBJ2-7, the CDR3 gives the full variable domain: SQTIHQWPATLVQPVGSPLSLECTVEGTSNPNLYWYRQAAGRGLQLLFYSVGIGQISSEVPQNLSASRPQDRQFILSSKKLLLSDSGFYLCAWSVMGTSYFGPGTRLTVT.